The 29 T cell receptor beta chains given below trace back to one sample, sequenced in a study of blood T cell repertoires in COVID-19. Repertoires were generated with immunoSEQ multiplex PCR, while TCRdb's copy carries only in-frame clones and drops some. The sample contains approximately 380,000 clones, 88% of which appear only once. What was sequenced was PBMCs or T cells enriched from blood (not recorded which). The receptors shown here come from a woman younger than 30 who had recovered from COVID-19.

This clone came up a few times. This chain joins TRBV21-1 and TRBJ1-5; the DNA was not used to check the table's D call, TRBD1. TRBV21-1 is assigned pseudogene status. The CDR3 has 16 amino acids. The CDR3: CASSNRDRPSNQPQHF. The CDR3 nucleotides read TGTGCCAGCAGCAACCGGGACAGACCTAGCAATCAGCCCCAGCATTTT.

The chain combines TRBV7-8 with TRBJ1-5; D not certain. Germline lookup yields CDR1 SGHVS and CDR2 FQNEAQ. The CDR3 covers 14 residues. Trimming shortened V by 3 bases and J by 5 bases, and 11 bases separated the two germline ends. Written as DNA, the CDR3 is TGTGCCAGCAGCTTGACCCCAACAGATCAGCCCCAGCATTTT. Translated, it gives CASSLTPTDQPQHF.

CDR3 protein: CASSWGHLGNSPLHF. CDR3 DNA sequence: TGTGCCAGCAGTTGGGGACACCTGGGGAATTCACCCCTCCACTTT. The chain carries TRBV6-5 and TRBJ1-6; D possibly corresponds to TRBD1 (6 bases). The CDR3 runs 15 residues. Trimming stripped 4 bases from V and 7 bases from J, with 14 bases between. Per the germline V gene, CDR1 is MNHEY and CDR2 is SVGAGI.

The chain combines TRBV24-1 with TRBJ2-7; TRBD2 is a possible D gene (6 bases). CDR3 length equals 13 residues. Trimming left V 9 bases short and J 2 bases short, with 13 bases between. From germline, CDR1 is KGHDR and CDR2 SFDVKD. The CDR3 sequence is CATDSGETYEQYF. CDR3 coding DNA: TGTGCCACCGATTCGGGGGAAACCTACGAGCAGTACTTC.

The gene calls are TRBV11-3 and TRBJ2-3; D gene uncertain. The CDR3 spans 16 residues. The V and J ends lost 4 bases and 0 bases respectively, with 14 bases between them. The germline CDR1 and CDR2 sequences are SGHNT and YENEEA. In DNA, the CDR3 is TGTGCCAGCAGCTCCTCTACAGACCCTAGCACAGATACGCAGTATTTT. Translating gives CASSSSTDPSTDTQYF.

CDR3: CASGSGGVGYTF. CDR3 bases: TGTGCCAGCGGGAGCGGAGGTGTAGGCTACACCTTC. The rearrangement links TRBV27 to TRBJ1-2; D is unresolved. The CDR3 runs 12 residues. With 8 bases removed from V and 8 bases from J, the gap between germline ends came to 15 bases. Germline V CDR1 and CDR2: MNHEY, SMNVEV (reference sequence).

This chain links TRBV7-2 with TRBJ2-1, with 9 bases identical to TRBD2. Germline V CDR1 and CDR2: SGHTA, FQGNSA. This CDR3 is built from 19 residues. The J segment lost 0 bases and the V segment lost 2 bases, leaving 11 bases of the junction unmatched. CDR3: CASSLLSGGPRSSYNEQFF. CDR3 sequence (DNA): TGTGCCAGCAGCTTACTCAGCGGGGGGCCTCGGAGCTCCTACAATGAGCAGTTCTTC.

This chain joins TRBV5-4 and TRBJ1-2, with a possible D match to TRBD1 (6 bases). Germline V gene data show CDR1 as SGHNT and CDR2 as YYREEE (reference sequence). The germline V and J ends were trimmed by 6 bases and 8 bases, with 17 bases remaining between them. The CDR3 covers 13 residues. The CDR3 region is CASTMAGAIGYTF. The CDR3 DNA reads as TGTGCCAGCACCATGGCAGGGGCAATAGGCTACACCTTC.

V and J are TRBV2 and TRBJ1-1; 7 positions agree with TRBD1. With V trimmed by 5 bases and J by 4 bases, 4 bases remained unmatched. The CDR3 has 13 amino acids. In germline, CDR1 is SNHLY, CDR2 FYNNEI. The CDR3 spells CASSIQGSTEAFF. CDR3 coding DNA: TGTGCCAGCAGTATACAGGGGAGCACTGAAGCTTTCTTT. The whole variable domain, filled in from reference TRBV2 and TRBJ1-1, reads EPEVTQTPSHQVTQMGQEVILRCVPISNHLYFYWYRQILGQKVEFLVSFYNNEISEKSEIFDDQFSVERPDGSNFTLKIRSTKLEDSAMYFCASSIQGSTEAFFGQGTRLTVV.

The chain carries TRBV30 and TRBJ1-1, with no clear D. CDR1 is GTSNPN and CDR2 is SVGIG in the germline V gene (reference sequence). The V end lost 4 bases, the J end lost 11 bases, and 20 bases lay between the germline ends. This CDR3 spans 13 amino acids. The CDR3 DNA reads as TGTGCCTGGACCCTGGGAGGCTTAAGCGAGGCTTTCTTT. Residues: CAWTLGGLSEAFF.

The CDR3 coding sequence is TGTGCCAGCAGGGAGCTGGGGACAGGGGTTCACTACGAGCAGTACTTC. Protein: CASRELGTGVHYEQYF. The chain joins TRBV28 to TRBJ2-7, with 10 bases lining up with TRBD1. Germline trimming cut 6 bases from V and 3 bases from J; bases unmatched to any gene: 11. CDR3 length: 16 amino acids. In germline, CDR1 is MDHEN, CDR2 SYDVKM.

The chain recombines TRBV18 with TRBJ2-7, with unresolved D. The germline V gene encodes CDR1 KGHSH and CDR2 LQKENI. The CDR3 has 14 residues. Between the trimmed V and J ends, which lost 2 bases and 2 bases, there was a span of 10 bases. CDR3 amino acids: CASSPSMGAYEQYF. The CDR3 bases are TGTGCCAGCTCACCAAGTATGGGCGCCTACGAGCAGTACTTC.

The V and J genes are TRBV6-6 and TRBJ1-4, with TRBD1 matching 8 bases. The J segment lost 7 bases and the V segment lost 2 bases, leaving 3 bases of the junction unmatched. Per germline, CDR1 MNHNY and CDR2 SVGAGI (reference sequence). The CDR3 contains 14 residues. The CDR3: CASSYGQGFEKLFF. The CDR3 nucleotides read TGTGCCAGCAGTTACGGACAGGGTTTTGAAAAACTGTTTTTT.

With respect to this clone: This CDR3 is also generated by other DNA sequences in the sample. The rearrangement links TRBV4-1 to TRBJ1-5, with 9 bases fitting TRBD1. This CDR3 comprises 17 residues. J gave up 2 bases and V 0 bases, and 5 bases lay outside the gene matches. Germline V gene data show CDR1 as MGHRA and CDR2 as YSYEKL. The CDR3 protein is CASSQEYRGLGNQPQHF. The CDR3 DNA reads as TGCGCCAGCAGCCAAGAGTACAGGGGGCTTGGCAATCAGCCCCAGCATTTT.

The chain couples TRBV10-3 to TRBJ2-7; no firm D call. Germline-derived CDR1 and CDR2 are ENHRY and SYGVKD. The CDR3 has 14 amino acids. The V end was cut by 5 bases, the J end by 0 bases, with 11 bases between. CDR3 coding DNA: TGTGCCATCAGTTCCCCTGAGAGCTCCTACGAGCAGTACTTC. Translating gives CAISSPESSYEQYF.

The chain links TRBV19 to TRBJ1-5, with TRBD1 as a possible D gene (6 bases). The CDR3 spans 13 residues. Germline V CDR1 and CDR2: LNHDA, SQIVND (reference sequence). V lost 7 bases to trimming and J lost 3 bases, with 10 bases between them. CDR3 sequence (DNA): TGTGCCAGTAAACGGACAGTCAATCAGCCCCAGCATTTT. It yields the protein CASKRTVNQPQHF.

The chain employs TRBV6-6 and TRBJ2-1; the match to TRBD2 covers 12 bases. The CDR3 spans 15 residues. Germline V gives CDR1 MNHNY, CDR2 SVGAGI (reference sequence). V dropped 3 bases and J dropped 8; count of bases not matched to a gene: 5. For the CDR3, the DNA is TGTGCCAGCAGTTATGCGACTAGCGGGGGCGATGAGCAGTTCTTC. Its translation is CASSYATSGGDEQFF.

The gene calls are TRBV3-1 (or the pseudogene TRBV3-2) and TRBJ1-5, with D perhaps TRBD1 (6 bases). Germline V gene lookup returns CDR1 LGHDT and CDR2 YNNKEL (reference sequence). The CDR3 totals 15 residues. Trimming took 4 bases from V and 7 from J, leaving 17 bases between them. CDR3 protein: CASSPPRGGGQPQHF. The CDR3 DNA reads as TGTGCCAGCAGCCCCCCAAGAGGGGGGGGGCAGCCCCAGCATTTT.

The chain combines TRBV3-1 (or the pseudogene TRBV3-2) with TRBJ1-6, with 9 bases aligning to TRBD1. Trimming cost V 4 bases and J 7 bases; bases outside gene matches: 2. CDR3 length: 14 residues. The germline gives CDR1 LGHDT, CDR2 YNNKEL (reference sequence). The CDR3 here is CASSRGTGNSPLHF. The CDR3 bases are TGTGCCAGCAGCCGAGGGACAGGGAATTCACCCCTCCACTTT.

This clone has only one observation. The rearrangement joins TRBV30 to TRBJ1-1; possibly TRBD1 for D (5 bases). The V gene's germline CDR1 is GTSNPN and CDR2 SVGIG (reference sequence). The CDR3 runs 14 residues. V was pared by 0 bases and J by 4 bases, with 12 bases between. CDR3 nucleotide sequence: TGTGCCTGGAGTGTCGACAGCTTAAGCACTGAAGCTTTCTTT. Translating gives CAWSVDSLSTEAFF.

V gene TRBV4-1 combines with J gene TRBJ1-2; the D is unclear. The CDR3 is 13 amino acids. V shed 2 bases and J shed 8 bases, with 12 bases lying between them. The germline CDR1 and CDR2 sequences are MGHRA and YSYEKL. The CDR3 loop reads CASSQLVGGGYTF. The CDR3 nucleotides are TGCGCCAGCAGCCAATTGGTGGGAGGGGGCTACACCTTC.

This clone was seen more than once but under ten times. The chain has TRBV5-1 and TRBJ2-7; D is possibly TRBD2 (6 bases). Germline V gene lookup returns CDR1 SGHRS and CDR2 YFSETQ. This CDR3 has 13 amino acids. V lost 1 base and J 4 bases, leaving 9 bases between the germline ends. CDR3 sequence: CASSLIGGYEQYF. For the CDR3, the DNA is TGCGCCAGCAGCTTGATTGGGGGGTACGAGCAGTACTTC.

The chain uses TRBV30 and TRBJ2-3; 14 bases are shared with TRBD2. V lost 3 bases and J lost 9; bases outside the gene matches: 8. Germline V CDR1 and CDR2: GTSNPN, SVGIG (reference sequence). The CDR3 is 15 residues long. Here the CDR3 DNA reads TGTGCCTGGAGCGATGGACTAGCGGGGGGAGGGACGCAGTATTTT. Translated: CAWSDGLAGGGTQYF. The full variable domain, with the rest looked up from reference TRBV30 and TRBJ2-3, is SQTIHQWPATLVQPVGSPLSLECTVEGTSNPNLYWYRQAAGRGLQLLFYSVGIGQISSEVPQNLSASRPQDRQFILSSKKLLLSDSGFYLCAWSDGLAGGGTQYFGPGTRLTVL.

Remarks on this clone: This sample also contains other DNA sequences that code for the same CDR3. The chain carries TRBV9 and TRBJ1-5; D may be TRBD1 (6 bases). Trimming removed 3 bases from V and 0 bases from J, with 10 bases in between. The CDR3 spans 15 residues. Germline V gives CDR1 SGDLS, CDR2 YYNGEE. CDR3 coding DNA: TGTGCCAGCAGCGCACAGGGTTATAGCAATCAGCCCCAGCATTTT. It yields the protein CASSAQGYSNQPQHF.

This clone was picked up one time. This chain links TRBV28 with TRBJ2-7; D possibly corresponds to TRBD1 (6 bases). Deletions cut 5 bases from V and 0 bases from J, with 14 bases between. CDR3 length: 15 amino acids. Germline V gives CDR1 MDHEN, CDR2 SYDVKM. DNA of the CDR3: TGTGCCAGCAGTGTTACAGGGACCGGCTCCTACGAGCAGTACTTC. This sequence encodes CASSVTGTGSYEQYF.

The CDR3: CASSLEQLNTEAFF. CDR3 DNA sequence: TGTGCCAGCAGCTTAGAACAGCTGAACACTGAAGCTTTCTTT. This sequence joins TRBV7-9 and TRBJ1-1; D gene ambiguous. V lost 1 base and J lost 0, with 6 bases in between. Germline CDR1 is SEHNR and CDR2 is FQNEAQ (reference sequence). The CDR3 is 14 amino acids.

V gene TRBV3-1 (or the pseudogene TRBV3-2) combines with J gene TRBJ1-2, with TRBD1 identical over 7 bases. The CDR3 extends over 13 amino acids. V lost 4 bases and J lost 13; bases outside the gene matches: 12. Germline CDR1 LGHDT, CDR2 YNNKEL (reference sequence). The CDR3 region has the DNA TGTGCCAGCAGCCCAACCGGGACAGTCGGGACCACCTTC. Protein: CASSPTGTVGTTF.

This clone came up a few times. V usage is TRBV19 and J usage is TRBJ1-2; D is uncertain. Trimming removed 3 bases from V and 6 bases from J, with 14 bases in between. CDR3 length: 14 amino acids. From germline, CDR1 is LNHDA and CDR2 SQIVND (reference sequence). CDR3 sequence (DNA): TGTGCCAGTAGTATCCCCGGGGAGTGGGATGGCTACACCTTC. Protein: CASSIPGEWDGYTF.

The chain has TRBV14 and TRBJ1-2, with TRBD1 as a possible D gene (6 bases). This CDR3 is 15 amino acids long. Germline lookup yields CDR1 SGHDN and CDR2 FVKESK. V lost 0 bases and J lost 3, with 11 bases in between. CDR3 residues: CASSQERTDYYGYTF. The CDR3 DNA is TGTGCCAGCAGCCAAGAAAGGACAGATTACTATGGCTACACCTTC.